This is a list of T cell receptor beta chains from one sample in a study of blood T cell repertoires in COVID-19. Produced via immunoSEQ multiplex PCR; TCRdb's table is partial and in-frame only. The table records a few hundred thousand clones, about 89% of them present only once. Sequences were obtained from peripheral blood. These receptors all stem from a man aged 35-49 years with acute or convalescent COVID-19. Each CDR3 is given with its conserved first and last residue. Each record gives: clone size, D gene, V gene, J gene, CDR3 length, CDR3 protein, CDR3 DNA. D genes are given only for firm matches. Size values are once, few and many counts, or a class for expanded clones, and some rows have none.

-	-	TRBV20-1	TRBJ2-4	11	CSVGEGDIQYF	TGCAGTGTGGGTGAGGGGGACATTCAGTACTTC
-	TRBD1	TRBV5-1	TRBJ1-1	14	CASSWARGRTEAFF	TGCGCCAGCAGTTGGGCCAGGGGGCGTACTGAAGCTTTCTTT
-	TRBD1	TRBV28	TRBJ1-4	13	CASSLQGSEKLFF	TGTGCCAGCAGTCTACAGGGGAGTGAAAAACTGTTTTTT
-	TRBD1	TRBV7-6	TRBJ2-2	15	CASSLSGQGTGELFF	TGTGCCAGCAGCTTATCGGGACAGGGGACCGGGGAGCTGTTTTTT
-	TRBD1	TRBV24-1	TRBJ1-2	16	CATSDTGTESNYGYTF	TGTGCCACCAGTGATACCGGGACAGAGAGTAACTATGGCTACACCTTC
-	TRBD1	TRBV2	TRBJ1-2	13	CATRQGARYGYTF	TGTGCCACCCGACAGGGGGCGCGGTATGGCTACACCTTC
-	-	TRBV7-3	TRBJ2-5	13	CASSLQNQETQYF	TGTGCCAGCAGCTTACAGAACCAAGAGACCCAGTACTTC
-	TRBD2	TRBV7-3	TRBJ2-1	17	CASSPSSGTSRYNEQFF	TGTGCCAGCAGCCCATCCTCCGGGACTAGTCGATACAATGAGCAGTTCTTC
once	-	TRBV28	TRBJ2-7	12	CASSSSGDEQYF	TGTGCCAGCAGTTCGTCCGGGGACGAGCAGTACTTC
-	-	TRBV5-6	TRBJ2-1	14	CASSQSLANSEQFF	TGTGCCAGCAGCCAATCCCTAGCAAACAGTGAGCAGTTCTTC
-	-	TRBV29-1	TRBJ1-1	10	CSVFFNEAFF	TGCAGCGTTTTCTTTAATGAAGCTTTCTTT
-	TRBD1	TRBV27	TRBJ2-7	15	CASRPKSDRGGEQYF	TGTGCCAGTCGTCCCAAGTCGGACAGGGGAGGGGAGCAGTACTTC
-	-	TRBV6-5	TRBJ1-2	15	CASSPRRHLNYGYTF	TGTGCCAGCAGCCCAAGGCGACACCTGAACTATGGCTACACCTTC
once	TRBD2	TRBV5-6	TRBJ2-1	17	CASSLQVASGRALEQFF	TGTGCCAGCAGCTTGCAAGTCGCCAGCGGGAGGGCCCTTGAGCAGTTCTTC
-	TRBD1	TRBV19	TRBJ1-5	13	CASSKDRDQPQHF	TGTGCCAGTAGTAAGGACAGGGATCAGCCCCAGCATTTT
-	-	TRBV6-5	TRBJ2-2	13	CASSRSGSGELFF	TGTGCCAGCAGCCGAAGCGGTTCCGGGGAGCTGTTTTTT
once	TRBD1	TRBV2	TRBJ1-3	16	CASSRDRWPPGNTIYF	TGTGCCAGCAGCAGGGACAGGTGGCCACCTGGAAACACCATATATTTT
-	-	TRBV12-3/TRBV12-4	TRBJ2-7	13	CASPGGKNYEQYF	TGTGCCAGCCCCGGAGGTAAAAACTACGAGCAGTACTTC
once	-	TRBV5-4	TRBJ1-1	13	CASSLDILSEAFF	TGTGCCAGCAGTTTGGACATCTTGTCTGAAGCTTTCTTT
-	-	TRBV28	TRBJ2-7	16	CASSFLLVVLPYEQYF	TGTGCCAGCAGTTTTCTTTTGGTGGTCCTACCCTACGAGCAGTACTTC
few	TRBD1	TRBV10-3	TRBJ1-4	14	CAISGGQGNEKLFF	TGTGCCATCAGTGGAGGACAGGGGAATGAAAAACTGTTTTTT
-	TRBD1	TRBV7-3	TRBJ2-1	16	CASSLTLQGANNEQFF	TGTGCCAGCAGCTTAACACTCCAGGGGGCCAACAATGAGCAGTTCTTC
-	-	TRBV30	TRBJ1-2	14	CAYAGGTYGYGYTF	TGTGCCTACGCCGGGGGGACCTATGGCTATGGCTACACCTTC
-	TRBD1	TRBV27	TRBJ1-2	17	CASSLSTTGQLNYGYTF	TGTGCCAGCAGTTTATCTACTACGGGACAGTTAAACTATGGCTACACCTTC
once	-	TRBV18	TRBJ2-2	11	CASSPGGELFF	TGTGCCAGCTCCCCGGGCGGGGAGCTGTTTTTT
once	-	TRBV28	TRBJ1-6	17	CASSFSLARPDNSPLHF	TGTGCCAGCAGTTTTTCCCTAGCAAGACCGGACAATTCACCCCTCCACTTT
-	-	TRBV27	TRBJ1-1	14	CASRIVTGYTEAFF	TGTGCCAGCAGGATAGTTACAGGCTACACTGAAGCTTTCTTT
-	TRBD1	TRBV9	TRBJ1-4	16	CASSVGDRGLNEKLFF	TGTGCCAGCAGCGTCGGAGACAGGGGGCTTAATGAAAAACTGTTTTTT
-	TRBD1	TRBV6-5	TRBJ1-3	13	CASQTGAGNTIYF	TGTGCCAGCCAAACAGGGGCTGGAAACACCATATATTTT
-	-	TRBV6-6	TRBJ1-3	14	CASRTSGPGNTIYF	TGTGCCAGCAGAACGTCAGGGCCTGGAAACACCATATATTTT
-	TRBD1	TRBV3-1/TRBV3-2	TRBJ1-1	15	CASSQVGQGDTEAFF	TGTGCCAGCAGCCAAGTGGGACAGGGGGACACTGAAGCTTTCTTT